The clone carrying this TCR beta chain was picked up a small number of times. TCRdb reprocessed the RT-PCR reads via MiXCR and lists one record per CDR3 protein. The table shows under 200,000 distinct CDR3 sequences, with about 12% occurring only once. The sample originates from a study of response to subunit inactivated influenza vaccine. CDR3 length: 17 residues. Germline CDR1 reads SNHLY; CDR2 reads FYNNEI. V lost 7 bases and J 5 bases, leaving 26 bases between the germline ends. These data also formed part of another study, on T cells expressing NK-cell markers. That investigation notes: UMI-tagged 5'RACE template switching yielded the TCR beta cDNA.

The material was CD8+ T cells sorted from PBMCs, obtained approximately 13 days after vaccination. The gene calls are TRBV2 and TRBJ2-5; D possibly uses TRBD1 or TRBD2 (7 bases each). This clonotype was sampled from a man aged 50-60 years who received an inactivated influenza vaccine. In DNA, the CDR3 is TGTGCCAGCAAAACCAGACAGGGCGGGAGTAAATGGGAGACCCAGTACTTC. This encodes CASKTRQGGSKWETQYF.